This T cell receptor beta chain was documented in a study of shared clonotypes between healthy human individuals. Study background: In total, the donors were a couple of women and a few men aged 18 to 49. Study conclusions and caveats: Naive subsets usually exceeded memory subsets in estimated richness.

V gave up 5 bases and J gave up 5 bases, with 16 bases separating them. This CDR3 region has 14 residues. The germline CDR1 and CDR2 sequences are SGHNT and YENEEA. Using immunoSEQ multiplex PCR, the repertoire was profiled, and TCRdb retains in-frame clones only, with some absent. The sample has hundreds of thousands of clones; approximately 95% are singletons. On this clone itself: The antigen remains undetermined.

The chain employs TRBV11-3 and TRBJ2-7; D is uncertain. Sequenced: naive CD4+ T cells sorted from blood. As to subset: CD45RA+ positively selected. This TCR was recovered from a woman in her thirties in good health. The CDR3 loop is CASSPPGPVHEQYF. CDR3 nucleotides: TGTGCCAGCAGCCCCCCGGGCCCAGTCCACGAGCAGTACTTC.